Included here is one T cell receptor (beta chain) sequence, with context. This entry comes from a study of T cell changes during pregnancy in multiple sclerosis. The data were produced by immunoSEQ multiplex PCR, yet TCRdb's version contains in-frame clones alone and is incomplete. The sample includes approximately 92,000 clones, 92% of them seen just once. V was clipped by 1 base and J by 6 bases, with 13 bases between them. The CDR3 has 15 amino acids. Per the germline V gene, CDR1 is LNHDA and CDR2 is SQIVND (reference sequence). The chain recombines TRBV19 with TRBJ2-1; TRBD2 is a possible D gene (5 bases). Sample: peripheral blood, taken in the first trimester of pregnancy. This TCR was sampled from a female donor with multiple sclerosis, enrolled in a pregnancy study. CDR3 nucleotides: TGTGCCAGTAGTATAGCGGACTTGTGGGGCAATGAGCAGTTCTTC. Translation: CASSIADLWGNEQFF.